The rows below give T cell receptor beta chains drawn from one sample of a study of cytomegalovirus exposure and HLA in healthy donors. Clones were read by immunoSEQ multiplex PCR, and TCRdb kept only the in-frame ones, dropping some. The table shows under 200,000 clones, with around 75% occurring only once. Sequenced input: PBMCs. These receptors originate from a woman in her 30s in good health and CMV-seronegative. Each CDR3 is given with its conserved first and last residue. Fields, in order: J gene, V gene, clone size, D gene, CDR3 protein, CDR3 DNA. D genes are given only for firm matches. The size of a clone is reported for some rows only, either as once, few or many, or as a class for expanded clones.

TRBJ2-5 TRBV18 NA NA CASSPGRAQETQYF TGTGCCAGCTCACCTGGCAGGGCCCAAGAGACCCAGTACTTC
TRBJ2-5 TRBV27 NA TRBD2 CASSSYFAYARGVKTQYF TGTGCCAGCAGTTCCTATTTTGCGTATGCGCGGGGGGTCAAGACCCAGTACTTC
TRBJ1-1 TRBV18 NA TRBD1 CASSPQGQGREAFF TGTGCCAGCTCACCACAAGGACAGGGACGAGAAGCTTTCTTT
TRBJ2-1 TRBV4-1 few NA CASSQFGGAPNDEQFF TGCGCCAGCAGCCAATTTGGCGGGGCCCCTAATGATGAGCAGTTCTTC
TRBJ1-1 TRBV15 NA NA CATSRLTNTEAFF TGTGCCACCAGCAGACTTACTAACACTGAAGCTTTCTTT
TRBJ2-5 TRBV19 few NA CASSRTGHQETQYF TGTGCCAGTAGTCGCACAGGCCACCAAGAGACCCAGTACTTC
TRBJ2-2 TRBV7-3 NA NA CASSLNRANTGELFF TGTGCCAGCAGCTTAAACAGGGCGAACACCGGGGAGCTGTTTTTT
TRBJ2-7 TRBV30 NA TRBD2 CAWKTGLAGLYEQYF TGTGCCTGGAAGACCGGACTAGCGGGACTCTACGAGCAGTACTTC
TRBJ2-5 TRBV2 NA NA CASRAEWETQYF TGTGCCAGCAGGGCCGAATGGGAGACCCAGTACTTC
TRBJ1-4 TRBV6-1 NA NA CASSEVRLKKLFF TGTGCCAGCAGTGAAGTGAGACTTAAAAAACTGTTTTTT
TRBJ2-3 TRBV7-2 NA TRBD2 CASSLASGGALDTQYF TGTGCCAGCAGCTTAGCTAGCGGGGGGGCTTTAGATACGCAGTATTTT
TRBJ2-1 TRBV7-8 NA NA CASSSGDEQFF TGTGCCAGCAGCTCCGGGGATGAGCAGTTCTTC
TRBJ2-7 TRBV14 NA NA CASRPSGSAYEQYF TGTGCCAGCAGACCAAGCGGGTCCGCCTACGAGCAGTACTTC
TRBJ1-1 TRBV5-1 NA NA CASSPGELRTEAFF TGCGCCAGCAGCCCAGGGGAGTTAAGGACTGAAGCTTTCTTT
TRBJ2-1 TRBV30 NA TRBD2 CAWSDGLAGDEQFF TGTGCCTGGAGCGACGGACTAGCGGGCGATGAGCAGTTCTTC